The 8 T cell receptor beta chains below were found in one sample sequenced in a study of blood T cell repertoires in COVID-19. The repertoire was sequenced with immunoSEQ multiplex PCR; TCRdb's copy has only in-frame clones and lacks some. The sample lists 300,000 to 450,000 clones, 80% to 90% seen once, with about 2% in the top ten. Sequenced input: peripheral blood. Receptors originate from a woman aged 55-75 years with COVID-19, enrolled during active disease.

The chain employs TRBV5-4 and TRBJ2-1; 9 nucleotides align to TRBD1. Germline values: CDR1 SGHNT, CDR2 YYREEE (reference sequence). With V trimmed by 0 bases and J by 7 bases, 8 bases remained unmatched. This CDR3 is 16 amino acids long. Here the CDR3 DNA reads TGTGCCAGCAGCTTGGGGGGGACAGGGCCCTCGAATGAGCAGTTCTTC. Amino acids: CASSLGGTGPSNEQFF. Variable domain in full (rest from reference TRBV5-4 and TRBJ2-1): ETGVTQSPTHLIKTRGQQVTLRCSSQSGHNTVSWYQQALGQGPQFIFQYYREEENGRGNFPPRFSGLQFPNYSSELNVNALELDDSALYLCASSLGGTGPSNEQFFGPGTRLTVL.

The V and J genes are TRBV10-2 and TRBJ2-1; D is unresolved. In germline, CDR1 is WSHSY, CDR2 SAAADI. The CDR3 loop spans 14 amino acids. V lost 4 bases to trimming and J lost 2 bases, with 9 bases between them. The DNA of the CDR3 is TGCGCCAGCAGTGCGCAGGCCACCTACAATGAGCAGTTCTTC. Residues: CASSAQATYNEQFF.

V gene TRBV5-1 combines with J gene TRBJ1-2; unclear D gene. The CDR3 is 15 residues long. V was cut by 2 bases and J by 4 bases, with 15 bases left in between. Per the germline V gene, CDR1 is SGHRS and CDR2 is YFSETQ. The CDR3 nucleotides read TGCGCCAGCAGCTTAACGGGTTCGACTGGCTATGGCTACACCTTC. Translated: CASSLTGSTGYGYTF.

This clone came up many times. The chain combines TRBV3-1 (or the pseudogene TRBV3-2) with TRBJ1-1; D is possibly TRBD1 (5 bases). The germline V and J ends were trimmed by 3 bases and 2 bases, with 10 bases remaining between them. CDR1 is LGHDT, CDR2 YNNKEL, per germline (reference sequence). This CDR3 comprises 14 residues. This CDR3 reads CASSQRQSNTEAFF. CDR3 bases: TGTGCCAGCAGCCAGAGACAGTCTAACACTGAAGCTTTCTTT.

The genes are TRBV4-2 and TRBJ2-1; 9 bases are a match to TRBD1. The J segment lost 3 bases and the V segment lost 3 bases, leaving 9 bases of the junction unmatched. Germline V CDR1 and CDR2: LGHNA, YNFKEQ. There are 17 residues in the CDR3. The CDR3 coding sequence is TGTGCCAGCAGCCAGATACTTACAGGGGGCAACTACAATGAGCAGTTCTTC. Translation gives CASSQILTGGNYNEQFF.

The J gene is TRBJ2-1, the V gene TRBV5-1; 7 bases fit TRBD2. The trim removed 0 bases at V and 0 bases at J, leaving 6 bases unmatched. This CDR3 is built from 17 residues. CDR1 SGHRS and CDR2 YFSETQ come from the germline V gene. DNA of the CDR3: TGCGCCAGCAGCTTGGGACTGGGAGGGAGCTCCTACAATGAGCAGTTCTTC. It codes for CASSLGLGGSSYNEQFF.

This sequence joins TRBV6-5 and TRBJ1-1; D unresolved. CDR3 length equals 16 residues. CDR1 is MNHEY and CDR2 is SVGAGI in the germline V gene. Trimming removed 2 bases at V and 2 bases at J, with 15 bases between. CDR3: CASSYLTAGFNTEAFF. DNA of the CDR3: TGTGCCAGCAGTTACCTGACGGCGGGCTTCAACACTGAAGCTTTCTTT.

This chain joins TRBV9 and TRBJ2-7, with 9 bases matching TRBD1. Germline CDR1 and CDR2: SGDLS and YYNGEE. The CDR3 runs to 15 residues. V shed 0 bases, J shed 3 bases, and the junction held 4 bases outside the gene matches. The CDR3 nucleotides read TGTGCCAGCAGCGTAGATGGGGGACAGGGCTACGAGCAGTACTTC. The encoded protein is CASSVDGGQGYEQYF.